One sample yielded the 29 T cell receptor beta chains listed below, sequenced in a study of T-cell reconstitution after alpha-beta-depleted transplantation in children. It was with unique molecular identifiers that the TCRbeta library was prepared. From the PCR reads, TCRdb called clonotypes with MiXCR, one entry per CDR3 protein. Of about 500,000 distinct CDR3 sequences detected, 32% appear once; the ten largest clones hold less than 2.5%. The specimen comprised PBMCs from the stem cell graft donor, sampled from the stem cell graft. The source is a human donor who donated a stem cell graft to a child with aplastic anemia.

This clonotype was seen a handful of times. This chain connects TRBV15 to TRBJ1-2; D is possibly TRBD1 (6 bases). Germline lookup yields CDR1 LNHNV and CDR2 YYDKDF (reference sequence). V was shortened by 3 bases and J by 4 bases, with 9 bases between the two germline ends. CDR3 length: 13 residues. As DNA, the CDR3 is TGTGCCACCAGCAGGGGGGCTGGCTATGGCTACACCTTC. This codes for CATSRGAGYGYTF.

The CDR3 bases are TGTGCCAGCAGACTAGGACAGGGGCCGTACAGTGAAGCTTTCTTT. The encoded protein is CASRLGQGPYSEAFF. The genes are TRBV6-2 or TRBV6-3 and TRBJ1-1; 9 nucleotides match TRBD1. The CDR3 is 15 amino acids. Trimming took 6 bases from V and 7 from J; bases not matched to a gene: 12. Germline lookup yields CDR1 MNHEY and CDR2 SVGEGT.

This clonotype was found a few times. The V and J genes are TRBV20-1 and TRBJ2-5, with 14 positions matching TRBD2. This CDR3 is built from 15 residues. Trimming removed 3 bases from V and 5 bases from J; junction bases left unmatched: 5. Germline loops: CDR1 DFQATT, CDR2 SNEGSKA (reference sequence). CDR3 in DNA: TGCAGTGCTAGTTATAGACTAGCGGGAGGGGAGACCCAGTACTTC. This sequence encodes CSASYRLAGGETQYF.

This chain joins TRBV27 and TRBJ2-7; TRBD2 matches at 15 bases. Germline V CDR1 and CDR2: MNHEY, SMNVEV (reference sequence). J was trimmed by 6 bases and V by 2 bases; bases with no gene match: 2. The CDR3 runs 15 residues. The CDR3 DNA sequence: TGTGCCAGCAGTTTAGGACTAGCGGGAGGGTCCGAGCAGTACTTC. Its protein product is CASSLGLAGGSEQYF.

The V call is TRBV6-2 or TRBV6-3, the J call TRBJ2-1, with TRBD2 matching over 7 bases. The ends lost 4 bases at V and 2 bases at J; junction bases unmatched: 8. Germline-derived CDR1 and CDR2 are MNHEY and SVGEGT. The CDR3 contains 16 residues. The DNA for the CDR3 is TGTGCCAGCAGTTCTGTGAAGGCGGGAGCCTACAATGAGCAGTTCTTC. It is translated as CASSSVKAGAYNEQFF.

The chain recombines TRBV6-5 with TRBJ1-6, with 9 positions matching TRBD1. This CDR3 is 14 amino acids long. The germline gives CDR1 MNHEY, CDR2 SVGAGI. V gave up 6 bases and J gave up 15 bases; unmatched junction bases: 12. This chain's CDR3 is CASSYGQGSPLLHF. The CDR3, as DNA: TGTGCCAGCAGCTATGGACAGGGGAGCCCCCTCCTCCACTTT.

V gene TRBV6-1 combines with J gene TRBJ1-3, with D perhaps matching TRBD1 (5 bases). The CDR3 has 13 amino acids. Trimming removed 3 bases from V and 8 bases from J, with 11 bases in between. Per the germline V gene, CDR1 is MNHNS and CDR2 is SASEGT. CDR3 loop: CASSEGPSDTIYF. CDR3 sequence (DNA): TGTGCCAGCAGTGAGGGACCGTCGGACACCATATATTTT.

The chain combines TRBV4-3 with TRBJ2-2, with D unresolved. The CDR3 has 13 residues. The germline V and J ends were trimmed by 0 bases and 11 bases, with 10 bases remaining between them. Germline V lookup: CDR1 LGHNA, CDR2 YSLEER. The CDR3 reads CASSQDIGGELFF. Written as DNA, the CDR3 is TGCGCCAGCAGCCAAGATATAGGCGGAGAGCTGTTTTTT.

The chain couples TRBV4-2 to TRBJ2-5; no definite D call. The CDR3 consists of 13 residues. Looked up from germline, CDR1 is LGHNA and CDR2 is YNFKEQ. Trimming cost V 3 bases and J 2 bases, with 7 bases left between them. The CDR3 bases are TGTGCCAGCAGCCAGGACGGACAAGAGACCCAGTACTTC. It is translated as CASSQDGQETQYF.

The chain joins TRBV4-3 to TRBJ1-1; D is perhaps TRBD1 (5 bases). V lost 0 bases, J lost 0 bases, and 17 bases lay in between. CDR1 LGHNA and CDR2 YSLEER come from the germline V gene. CDR3 length: 18 amino acids. The CDR3 protein is CASSQETSGERMNTEAFF. The DNA of the CDR3 is TGCGCCAGCAGCCAAGAGACGTCGGGGGAACGTATGAACACTGAAGCTTTCTTT.

The V call is TRBV6-2 or TRBV6-3, the J call TRBJ2-7, with a possible D match to TRBD2 (5 bases). The V end was cut by 5 bases, the J end by 1 base, with 6 bases between. The CDR3 loop spans 12 amino acids. Per germline, CDR1 MNHEY and CDR2 SVGEGT. The CDR3 loop reads CASSRTSYEQYV. As DNA, the CDR3 is TGTGCCAGCAGTCGGACTTCCTACGAGCAGTACGTC.

Only a few counts were recorded for this clonotype. The chain employs TRBV7-3 and TRBJ1-1, with D tentatively TRBD1 (5 bases). The length of the CDR3 is 14 residues. Per germline, CDR1 SGHTA and CDR2 FQGTGA. V lost 4 bases, J lost 1 base, and 10 bases lay in between. CDR3 sequence: CASSSGASNTEAFF. CDR3 sequence (DNA): TGTGCCAGCAGCTCCGGGGCCTCGAACACTGAAGCTTTCTTT. Looking up the rest from reference TRBV7-3 and TRBJ1-1 gives the full variable domain: GAGVSQTPSNKVTEKGKYVELRCDPISGHTALYWYRQSLGQGPEFLIYFQGTGAADDSGLPNDRFFAVRPEGSVSTLKIQRTERGDSAVYLCASSSGASNTEAFFGQGTRLTVV.

This chain joins TRBV12-3 or TRBV12-4 and TRBJ2-7; 14 positions agree with TRBD2. The CDR3 consists of 17 residues. The ends lost 6 bases at V and 7 bases at J; junction bases unmatched: 14. The CDR3 protein is CASRSSSGTSGSWEQYF. The CDR3, as DNA: TGTGCCAGCAGGTCCTCGAGTGGGACTAGCGGGAGCTGGGAGCAGTACTTC.

The chain links TRBV10-3 to TRBJ1-2; weak D call: TRBD1 (6 bases). The V gene lost 4 bases and the J gene lost 6 bases, with 6 bases spanning the gap. There are 11 residues in the CDR3. Germline assignment: CDR1 ENHRY and CDR2 SYGVKD. The CDR3 sequence is CAISAGDGYTF. The CDR3, as DNA: TGTGCCATCAGTGCAGGGGATGGCTACACCTTC.

This chain links TRBV6-2 or TRBV6-3 with TRBJ2-7; possibly TRBD2 for D (6 bases). CDR3 length: 13 residues. V was trimmed by 6 bases and J by 4 bases, leaving 13 bases between them. The germline V gene has CDR1 MNHEY and CDR2 SVGEGT. CDR3 sequence (DNA): TGTGCCAGCAGCCGTCCCGGGACTTACGAGCAGTACTTC. This gives the protein CASSRPGTYEQYF.

V and J are TRBV10-3 and TRBJ1-1; tentatively, D is TRBD1 (6 bases). This CDR3 spans 12 amino acids. Germline V gives CDR1 ENHRY, CDR2 SYGVKD. The germline V and J ends were trimmed by 6 bases and 3 bases, with 8 bases remaining between them. The CDR3 DNA reads as TGTGCCATCAGCTCAGGGGACACTGAAGCTTTCTTT. It codes for CAISSGDTEAFF.

The chain joins TRBV7-9 to TRBJ2-5; a possible D gene is TRBD2 (6 bases). V lost 5 bases to trimming and J lost 4 bases, with 20 bases between them. There are 16 residues in the CDR3. CDR1 is SEHNR and CDR2 is FQNEAQ in the germline V gene (reference sequence). The CDR3 protein is CASSHLASSEGETQYF. Here the CDR3 DNA reads TGTGCCAGCAGCCACCTAGCGTCCTCCGAGGGAGAGACCCAGTACTTC.

The table lists this clonotype with a few counts. V usage is TRBV20-1 and J usage is TRBJ2-7, with a possible D match to TRBD1 (6 bases). The germline CDR1 and CDR2 sequences are DFQATT and SNEGSKA (reference sequence). V shed 6 bases and J shed 0 bases, with 12 bases lying between them. The CDR3 runs 13 residues. The CDR3 region is CSAGRTASYEQYF. The DNA for the CDR3 is TGCAGTGCCGGACGGACAGCCTCCTACGAGCAGTACTTC.

This clonotype was counted only a few times. The CDR3 DNA follows: TGCGCCAGCAGCCGAATAGCGGGACGCACAGATACGCAGTATTTT. Protein: CASSRIAGRTDTQYF. The chain combines TRBV5-1 with TRBJ2-3; 8 bases match TRBD2. Germline CDR1 is SGHRS and CDR2 is YFSETQ. Germline trimming cut 4 bases from V and 1 base from J; bases unmatched to any gene: 5. The CDR3 is made up of 15 amino acids.

The CDR3 loop is CASTGVETQYF. Here the CDR3 DNA reads TGTGCCAGCACCGGAGTTGAGACCCAGTACTTC. The chain is built from TRBV7-9 and TRBJ2-5; no firm D call. The ends were cut back, 7 bases at V and 5 bases at J, with 8 bases in the middle. CDR3 length: 11 residues. The germline V gene encodes CDR1 SEHNR and CDR2 FQNEAQ (reference sequence).

This rearrangement joins TRBV2 to TRBJ2-6; D gene ambiguous. The CDR3 loop spans 16 amino acids. The ends were cut back, 2 bases at V and 2 bases at J, with 10 bases in the middle. Germline CDR1 is SNHLY and CDR2 is FYNNEI. The CDR3 region is CASSETLRTGANVLTF. DNA of the CDR3: TGTGCCAGCAGTGAAACCCTCAGAACTGGGGCCAACGTCCTGACTTTC.

The sample holds a few counts of this clonotype. This chain links TRBV7-9 with TRBJ1-4; a possible D gene is TRBD1 (6 bases). The CDR3 is made up of 14 amino acids. The V gene's germline CDR1 is SEHNR and CDR2 FQNEAQ (reference sequence). The V end was cut by 5 bases, the J end by 4 bases, with 11 bases between. The CDR3 here is CASSRTGINEKLFF. CDR3 coding DNA: TGTGCCAGCAGCCGCACAGGGATTAATGAAAAACTGTTTTTT.

This clonotype was seen a few times. This rearrangement joins TRBV2 to TRBJ2-1, with D maybe TRBD2 (5 bases). The CDR3 totals 15 residues. Germline values: CDR1 SNHLY, CDR2 FYNNEI. Trimming took 6 bases from V and 0 from J, leaving 12 bases between them. This chain's CDR3 is CASSAERNSYNEQFF. In DNA form, the CDR3 reads TGTGCCAGCAGCGCCGAGCGGAACTCCTACAATGAGCAGTTCTTC.

The genes are TRBV4-1 and TRBJ1-5; a weak D match, TRBD1 (5 bases). V was pared by 0 bases and J by 0 bases, with 12 bases between. CDR1 and CDR2 from the germline V gene are MGHRA and YSYEKL. The CDR3 totals 17 residues. The CDR3 nucleotides are TGCGCCAGCAGCCAAGATGCCCCTGGGGGTAGCAATCAGCCCCAGCATTTT. Its protein is CASSQDAPGGSNQPQHF.

The chain uses TRBV5-1 and TRBJ2-4, with D uncertain. The V end lost 2 bases, the J end lost 1 base, and 10 bases lay between the germline ends. CDR1 SGHRS and CDR2 YFSETQ come from the germline V gene. This CDR3 is built from 15 residues. CDR3: CASSFLYGAKNIQYF. CDR3 DNA sequence: TGCGCCAGCAGCTTCCTTTATGGGGCCAAAAACATTCAGTACTTC.

This clonotype was detected only a few times. The chain recombines TRBV12-3 or TRBV12-4 with TRBJ2-7, with 8 bases that match TRBD1. CDR3 length: 9 residues. The CDR3 DNA reads TGTGCAGACAGGGGCGAGCAGTACTTC. Protein: CADRGEQYF.

This clonotype was seen ten or more times. The chain is built from TRBV7-3 and TRBJ2-1, with no clear D. The CDR3 extends over 13 amino acids. From germline, CDR1 is SGHTA and CDR2 FQGTGA. The V and J ends lost 2 bases and 6 bases respectively, with 8 bases between them. CDR3 nucleotide sequence: TGTGCCAGCAGCTTAGGTTCCCGCAATGAGCAGTTCTTC. Protein sequence: CASSLGSRNEQFF.

The rearrangement uses TRBV15 and TRBJ1-4; D possibly corresponds to TRBD1 (6 bases). CDR1 LNHNV and CDR2 YYDKDF come from the germline V gene (reference sequence). V was trimmed by 9 bases and J by 5 bases, leaving 13 bases between them. The CDR3 runs 13 residues. DNA for the CDR3: TGTGCCACTGGTCGGGACATGAATGAAAAACTGTTTTTT. Translation gives CATGRDMNEKLFF.

This chain uses TRBV12-3 or TRBV12-4 with TRBJ2-1, with 8 bases lining up with TRBD1. This CDR3 is 15 amino acids long. V was clipped by 5 bases and J by 5 bases; unmatched bases: 8. CDR3 protein: CASSPGQGYDNEQFF. The CDR3 DNA is TGTGCCAGCAGTCCCGGACAGGGTTACGACAATGAGCAGTTCTTC.